This TCR beta chain stems from a study of blood T cell repertoires in COVID-19. As for the study in general: COVID-19 samples, acute and convalescent, were from the United States, Italy and Spain.

In this sample, this clone turned up once. The cohort comprised adults aged 18 to 89 years residing in some 24 US areas. Participants' own reports of clinical history determined their cohort assignment. The data were produced by immunoSEQ multiplex PCR, yet TCRdb's version contains in-frame clones alone and is incomplete. Of 200,000 to 250,000 clones listed, roughly four fifths were seen once; the top ten hold 15%. Germline lookup yields CDR1 SGHNT and CDR2 YYREEE (reference sequence). The CDR3 has 13 residues. Trimming removed 0 bases at V and 8 bases at J, with 11 bases between. This chain connects TRBV5-4 to TRBJ1-2; D gene uncertain. The TCR was taken from a man in his forties who had recovered from COVID-19. The sample was PBMCs or T cells enriched from blood (not recorded which). The DNA of the CDR3 is TGTGCCAGCAGCTTGGACTGGGAGGCAGGCTACACCTTC. Encoded protein: CASSLDWEAGYTF. The entire variable domain, with the rest obtained from reference TRBV5-4 and TRBJ1-2, is as follows: ETGVTQSPTHLIKTRGQQVTLRCSSQSGHNTVSWYQQALGQGPQFIFQYYREEENGRGNFPPRFSGLQFPNYSSELNVNALELDDSALYLCASSLDWEAGYTFGSGTRLTVV.